A single sample gave rise to the 20 T cell receptor beta chains below, sequenced in a study of blood T cell repertoires in COVID-19. Clones were sequenced by immunoSEQ multiplex PCR, and TCRdb holds only the in-frame ones, with some missing. The data hold approximately 130,000 clones, with 65% to 90% observed a single time. The sample was PBMCs or T cells enriched from blood (not recorded which). Receptor source: a woman aged 45 to 65 who had recovered from COVID-19.

The J gene is TRBJ2-2, the V gene TRBV6-2 or TRBV6-3, with TRBD1 matching 7 bases. The CDR3 is 18 residues long. Germline V lookup: CDR1 MNHEY, CDR2 SVGEGT. After removal of 2 bases from V and 1 base from J, the junction contained 10 bases not matched to a gene. Written as DNA, the CDR3 is TGTGCCAGCAGTTACGATCTATTGGGGACAGAGAACACCGGGGAGCTGTTTTTT. It codes for CASSYDLLGTENTGELFF.

The J gene is TRBJ1-1, the V gene TRBV9; D gene ambiguous. V was clipped by 0 bases and J by 4 bases, with 13 bases between them. This CDR3 is built from 15 residues. The germline gives CDR1 SGDLS, CDR2 YYNGEE. In DNA form, the CDR3 reads TGTGCCAGCAGCGTAGGCGGGGTGGGTGGCACTGAAGCTTTCTTT. It is translated as CASSVGGVGGTEAFF. Supplemented by reference TRBV9 and TRBJ1-1, the full variable domain reads DSGVTQTPKHLITATGQRVTLRCSPRSGDLSVYWYQQSLDQGLQFLIQYYNGEERAKGNILERFSAQQFPDLHSELNLSSLELGDSALYFCASSVGGVGGTEAFFGQGTRLTVV.

This rearrangement joins TRBV7-2 to TRBJ2-3; 9 bases agree with TRBD1. This CDR3 region has 15 residues. Trimming took 2 bases from V and 5 from J; bases not matched to a gene: 5. Germline values: CDR1 SGHTA, CDR2 FQGNSA. CDR3 in DNA: TGTGCCAGCAGCTTATCGGGACAGGGTCAAGATACGCAGTATTTT. Its translation: CASSLSGQGQDTQYF.

The gene calls are TRBV7-2 and TRBJ2-2; D unclear. The V end was cut by 5 bases, the J end by 6 bases, with 10 bases between. Germline CDR1 and CDR2: SGHTA and FQGNSA. The CDR3 runs to 13 residues. CDR3 in DNA: TGTGCCAGCAGCGTGAGTTTCCCCGGGGAGCTGTTTTTT. Encoded protein: CASSVSFPGELFF.

About this clone: Other DNA sequences within the sample encode an identical CDR3. The rearrangement joins TRBV5-1 to TRBJ1-1; TRBD1 agrees at 8 bases. V was clipped by 4 bases and J by 4 bases; unmatched bases: 6. The CDR3 has 14 amino acids. CDR1 is SGHRS, CDR2 YFSETQ, per germline. Written as DNA, the CDR3 is TGCGCCAGCAGCCTTCAGGGGGCCGGCACTGAAGCTTTCTTT. Amino acids: CASSLQGAGTEAFF.

This clone was seen only a few times. The chain couples TRBV7-9 to TRBJ2-7, with D unclear. Germline V gene sequence: CDR1 SEHNR, CDR2 FQNEAQ (reference sequence). This CDR3 contains 14 residues. V lost 1 base and J 0 bases, leaving 7 bases between the germline ends. Here the CDR3 DNA reads TGTGCCAGCAGCTTAGTAGCAGACTCCTACGAGCAGTACTTC. Encoded protein: CASSLVADSYEQYF.

The chain employs TRBV5-6 and TRBJ1-2, with 7 bases aligning to TRBD1. V dropped 1 base and J dropped 6; count of bases not matched to a gene: 9. The germline V gene encodes CDR1 SGHDT and CDR2 YYEEEE. The CDR3 contains 15 residues. CDR3 sequence reads: CASSLSVTGLNGYTF. Here the CDR3 DNA reads TGTGCCAGCAGCTTGAGTGTGACAGGGCTCAATGGCTACACCTTC.

The CDR3 sequence is CAISNRDRGLDEQFF. The CDR3 nucleotides are TGTGCCATCAGCAACCGGGACAGGGGCCTTGATGAGCAGTTCTTC. V usage is TRBV10-3 and J usage is TRBJ2-1, with TRBD1 identical over 10 bases. Trimming took 6 bases from V and 8 from J; bases not matched to a gene: 10. The CDR3 has 15 amino acids. Per the germline V gene, CDR1 is ENHRY and CDR2 is SYGVKD.

This clone was observed a handful of times. J is TRBJ2-3 and V is TRBV9; no reliable D call. The V end lost 0 bases, the J end lost 5 bases, and 4 bases lay between the germline ends. The CDR3 contains 12 residues. From germline, CDR1 is SGDLS and CDR2 YYNGEE. Here the CDR3 reads CASSVVLDTQYF. The CDR3 DNA is TGTGCCAGCAGCGTAGTACTAGATACGCAGTATTTT.

Written as DNA, the CDR3 is TGTGCCAGCAGCTTAGTACAGGCGAGACGCTACACCGGGGAGCTGTTTTTT. It encodes CASSLVQARRYTGELFF. This rearrangement joins TRBV11-2 to TRBJ2-2, with D possibly being TRBD1 (5 bases). There are 17 residues in the CDR3. The V and J ends lost 1 base and 3 bases respectively, with 15 bases between them. CDR1 and CDR2 from the germline V gene are SGHAT and FQNNGV.

V usage is TRBV5-6 and J usage is TRBJ2-7, with D unresolved. This CDR3 comprises 12 residues. Per germline, CDR1 SGHDT and CDR2 YYEEEE. The V and J ends lost 3 bases and 4 bases respectively, with 8 bases between them. Written as DNA, the CDR3 is TGTGCCAGCAGCTCGCGAGAATACGAGCAGTACTTC. It codes for CASSSREYEQYF.

This chain uses TRBV29-1 with TRBJ2-2, with 7 bases identical to TRBD1. The germline CDR1 and CDR2 sequences are SQVTM and ANQGSEA. The CDR3 is made up of 14 amino acids. The junction had 11 bases not matched to a gene; V was cut back by 7 bases and J by 6 bases. CDR3 region: CSAQTGFKSGELFF. CDR3 DNA sequence: TGCAGCGCACAGACAGGGTTTAAGTCCGGGGAGCTGTTTTTT.

In this sample, this clone turned up once. J is TRBJ1-1 and V is TRBV6-1, with 8 bases identical to TRBD1. Germline V CDR1 and CDR2: MNHNS, SASEGT. This CDR3 has 13 residues. After removal of 3 bases from V and 7 bases from J, the junction contained 4 bases not matched to a gene. The CDR3 is CASSDRGRSEAFF. The DNA of the CDR3 is TGTGCCAGCAGTGACAGGGGGCGAAGTGAAGCTTTCTTT.

This clone was counted once. The chain uses TRBV18 and TRBJ2-3; D gene uncertain. Germline lookup yields CDR1 KGHSH and CDR2 LQKENI. CDR3 size: 13 residues. V was cut by 6 bases and J by 6 bases, with 13 bases left in between. CDR3 coding DNA: TGTGCCAGCTCCCCCCCCTATATCGATACGCAGTATTTT. Protein product: CASSPPYIDTQYF.

The chain employs TRBV5-6 and TRBJ1-1, with no clear D. Germline assignment: CDR1 SGHDT and CDR2 YYEEEE. The CDR3 is 14 amino acids. Trimming shortened V by 2 bases and J by 5 bases, and 13 bases separated the two germline ends. The CDR3 loop is CASSFPGSRTEAFF. CDR3 nucleotide sequence: TGTGCCAGCAGCTTTCCGGGAAGTAGGACTGAAGCTTTCTTT. Full variable domain (remainder filled in from reference TRBV5-6 and TRBJ1-1): DAGVTQSPTHLIKTRGQQVTLRCSPKSGHDTVSWYQQALGQGPQFIFQYYEEEERQRGNFPDRFSGHQFPNYSSELNVNALLLGDSALYLCASSFPGSRTEAFFGQGTRLTVV.

The V gene is TRBV6-1, the J gene TRBJ2-3; D is undetermined. The CDR3 totals 15 residues. V was shortened by 1 base and J by 3 bases, with 11 bases between the two germline ends. Germline assignment: CDR1 MNHNS and CDR2 SASEGT. CDR3 sequence: CASSEEYSTTDTQYF. The CDR3 DNA is TGTGCCAGCAGTGAAGAGTACAGCACAACAGATACGCAGTATTTT.

This clone has a handful of counts. V usage is TRBV10-3 and J usage is TRBJ1-2; 9 bases map to TRBD1. The CDR3 spans 14 residues. The junction had 7 bases not matched to a gene; V was cut back by 3 bases and J by 8 bases. CDR1 is ENHRY, CDR2 SYGVKD, per germline. The CDR3, as DNA: TGTGCCATCAGTGACTGGACAGGGGCTGGGGGCTACACCTTC. Translation gives CAISDWTGAGGYTF.

The chain carries TRBV6-2 or TRBV6-3 and TRBJ2-7, with TRBD1 matching 8 bases. Trimming at V came to 4 bases and at J to 0 bases, leaving 5 bases not matched to a gene. The CDR3 length is 15 residues. CDR1 MNHEY and CDR2 SVGEGT come from the germline V gene. The CDR3 loop reads CASSSQGGSSYEQYF. The CDR3 nucleotides are TGTGCCAGCAGTTCACAGGGGGGTAGCTCCTACGAGCAGTACTTC.

This clone was detected once. Here the CDR3 DNA reads TGCGCCAGCAGCACAGAACCGGGGGTAGCCAAAAACATTCAGTACTTC. Translation gives CASSTEPGVAKNIQYF. This chain uses TRBV5-1 with TRBJ2-4, with D possibly TRBD2 on 6 matching bases. The germline V gene encodes CDR1 SGHRS and CDR2 YFSETQ. CDR3 size: 16 residues. Trimming took off 4 bases at V and 0 bases at J, with 14 bases between the two ends.

The chain carries TRBV10-3 and TRBJ2-1; 11 nucleotides align to TRBD1. Germline CDR1 ENHRY, CDR2 SYGVKD. With V trimmed by 0 bases and J by 7 bases, 11 bases remained unmatched. The CDR3 is 18 amino acids. Here the CDR3 reads CAISESTGDRGLWNEQFF. CDR3 coding DNA: TGTGCCATCAGTGAGTCGACGGGGGACAGGGGGTTGTGGAATGAGCAGTTCTTC.